Sequencing of this T cell receptor beta chain was carried out in a study of T cell responses to AZD1222 COVID-19 vaccine. The CDR3 sequence is 13 residues long. CDR1 is MNHEY, CDR2 SVGAGI, per germline. Trimming pared 0 bases from V and 3 bases from J, leaving 6 bases between. The data were produced by immunoSEQ multiplex PCR, yet TCRdb's version contains in-frame clones alone and is incomplete. The sample yields under 130,000 clones, 87% seen once. Samples with a second dose at about 4 or about 12 weeks were pooled together. Findings of the study overall: The sample set comprised mostly white British donors with more females, and clonal diversity was possibly underestimated. Just five to seven AZD1222 recipients tested seropositive at baseline.

A word on this clone: The antigen is not known.

The TCR comes from an adult who received the AZD1222 COVID-19 vaccine. The genes are TRBV6-5 and TRBJ2-7; D uncertain. The material was peripheral blood, obtained 28 days after the second AZD1222 dose. CDR3 loop: CASSYSINYEQYF. CDR3 DNA: TGTGCCAGCAGTTACTCGATAAACTACGAGCAGTACTTC.